A single sample is the source of the 25 T cell receptor beta chains below, sequenced in a study of circulating tumor DNA in untreated peripheral T-cell lymphoma. Repertoires were generated with immunoSEQ multiplex PCR, while TCRdb's copy carries only in-frame clones and drops some. The sample records fewer than 7,500 clones, approximately 77% being singletons. The sample was tumor tissue. These receptors all stem from a human donor with peripheral T-cell lymphoma.

This chain uses TRBV1 with TRBJ2-7; TRBD1, the table's D call, was not compared with the DNA. TRBV1 is labeled a pseudogene. The CDR3 extends over 14 amino acids. CDR3 in DNA: TGCGCCAGCAGCCTAAACCCACAGGGGCATGAGCAGTACTTC. Amino acids: CASSLNPQGHEQYF.

This sequence joins TRBV19 and TRBJ1-5; weak D call: TRBD1 (5 bases). This CDR3 has 13 amino acids. Germline CDR1 and CDR2: LNHDA and SQIVND (reference sequence). V gave up 8 bases and J gave up 6 bases, with 14 bases separating them. As DNA, the CDR3 is TGTGCCAGTGCCTCCGGGGACGGTCAGCCCCAGCATTTT. Protein sequence: CASASGDGQPQHF.

Only a few counts were recorded for this clone. The J gene is TRBJ1-1, the V gene TRBV18, with D possibly being TRBD1 (6 bases). This CDR3 comprises 14 residues. Trimming removed 8 bases from V and 1 base from J, with 14 bases in between. Germline lookup yields CDR1 KGHSH and CDR2 LQKENI. The CDR3 spells CASQQQTGNTEAFF. CDR3 sequence (DNA): TGTGCCAGCCAACAGCAGACAGGGAACACTGAAGCTTTCTTT. Supplemented by reference TRBV18 and TRBJ1-1, the full variable domain reads NAGVMQNPRHLVRRRGQEARLRCSPMKGHSHVYWYRQLPEEGLKFMVYLQKENIIDESGMPKERFSAEFPKEGPSILRIQQVVRGDSAAYFCASQQQTGNTEAFFGQGTRLTVV.

This clone was seen a handful of times. This chain uses TRBV6-8 with TRBJ2-7; D ambiguous. This CDR3 is 15 amino acids long. CDR1 and CDR2 from the germline V gene are MNHGY and SAAAGT. V shed 0 bases and J shed 1 base, with 10 bases lying between them. The CDR3 reads CASSYSGRNSYEQYF. CDR3 coding DNA: TGTGCCAGCAGTTACTCTGGTAGAAATTCCTACGAGCAGTACTTC.

The V and J genes are TRBV6-8 and TRBJ1-4; weak D call: TRBD1 (5 bases). V lost 4 bases, J lost 8 bases, and 14 bases lay in between. The CDR3 is made up of 14 amino acids. Per the germline V gene, CDR1 is MNHGY and CDR2 is SAAAGT. The CDR3 region has the DNA TGTGCCAGCAGTTGGGGGATGGATCGCGAAAAACTGTTTTTT. It translates to CASSWGMDREKLFF.

The rearrangement joins TRBV6-8 to TRBJ2-1, with unresolved D. The CDR3 length is 14 residues. V was pared by 5 bases and J by 7 bases, with 15 bases between. Germline lookup yields CDR1 MNHGY and CDR2 SAAAGT. This CDR3 is CASSHDGSRNEQFF. The CDR3 nucleotides are TGTGCCAGCAGTCACGACGGCTCACGGAATGAGCAGTTCTTC.

The rearrangement joins TRBV28 to TRBJ1-6, with unresolved D. This CDR3 is 15 amino acids long. V was shortened by 7 bases and J by 6 bases, with 16 bases between the two germline ends. Germline V gene data show CDR1 as MDHEN and CDR2 as SYDVKM. In DNA, the CDR3 is TGTGCCAGCAACCTCAAACGGGCGATTAATTCACCCCTCCACTTT. It translates to CASNLKRAINSPLHF.

The rearrangement uses TRBV29-1 and TRBJ1-1; D gene ambiguous. The V and J ends lost 3 bases and 0 bases respectively, with 11 bases between them. CDR1 and CDR2 from the germline V gene are SQVTM and ANQGSEA. The CDR3 contains 14 residues. The CDR3 protein is CSVDLAVMNTEAFF. The CDR3 bases are TGCAGCGTTGATCTGGCGGTCATGAACACTGAAGCTTTCTTT.

The V gene is TRBV7-6, the J gene TRBJ2-3; D remains unclear. The CDR3 is 14 amino acids. CDR1 is SGHVS and CDR2 is FNYEAQ in the germline V gene. Trimming cost V 3 bases and J 0 bases, with 7 bases left between them. CDR3 in DNA: TGTGCCAGCAGCTTGGTGGACAGCACAGATACGCAGTATTTT. This translates into CASSLVDSTDTQYF.

The gene calls are TRBV28 and TRBJ1-2; D is uncertain. The CDR3 is 12 amino acids. The germline V gene encodes CDR1 MDHEN and CDR2 SYDVKM. Trimming removed 5 bases from V and 6 bases from J, with 10 bases in between. The CDR3 sequence: CASSLQADGYTF. CDR3 nucleotides: TGTGCCAGCAGTCTTCAGGCGGATGGCTACACCTTC.

This clone was observed a few times. J is TRBJ1-1 and V is TRBV19, with D perhaps matching TRBD1 (5 bases). Germline V gives CDR1 LNHDA, CDR2 SQIVND (reference sequence). This CDR3 has 14 residues. The V and J ends lost 0 bases and 8 bases respectively, with 13 bases between them. CDR3 in DNA: TGTGCCAGTAGTATAGACAGGGCCCATGTCGAAGCTTTCTTT. Translated: CASSIDRAHVEAFF.

This clone was detected once. The J gene is TRBJ2-1, the V gene TRBV4-1, with 8 bases fitting TRBD2. The germline gives CDR1 MGHRA, CDR2 YSYEKL. V gave up 4 bases and J gave up 6 bases; unmatched junction bases: 11. The CDR3 sequence is 16 residues long. The CDR3 region is CASSPPGLAGINEQFF. The CDR3 nucleotides read TGCGCCAGCAGCCCTCCGGGGCTAGCGGGCATCAATGAGCAGTTCTTC.

The rearrangement uses TRBV11-3 and TRBJ2-4; D call uncertain. The CDR3 has 16 residues. Trimming took off 7 bases at V and 0 bases at J, with 16 bases between the two ends. The germline CDR1 and CDR2 sequences are SGHNT and YENEEA. The CDR3 reads CASTSVLELAKNIQYF. The CDR3 DNA is TGTGCCAGCACGTCGGTCCTGGAATTAGCCAAAAACATTCAGTACTTC.

In this sample, this clone turned up once. The rearrangement links TRBV28 to TRBJ2-3; D ambiguous. The CDR3 has 12 residues. The germline CDR1 and CDR2 sequences are MDHEN and SYDVKM. With 5 bases removed from V and 6 bases from J, the gap between germline ends came to 9 bases. The CDR3 DNA is TGTGCCAGCAGTCCTCCAACCGATACGCAGTATTTT. It encodes CASSPPTDTQYF.

The chain carries TRBV18 and TRBJ2-7; TRBD1 might be the D (6 bases). CDR1 and CDR2 from the germline V gene are KGHSH and LQKENI. V lost 3 bases and J 3 bases, leaving 12 bases between the germline ends. CDR3 length equals 14 residues. In nucleotides, the CDR3 is TGTGCCAGCTCACCCGGTCGGGACATCTACGAGCAGTACTTC. As protein: CASSPGRDIYEQYF.

CDR3 nucleotides: TGTGCCAGCAGTGAACGTTCGAACACCGGGGAGCTGTTTTTT. Protein: CASSERSNTGELFF. The V gene is TRBV25-1, the J gene TRBJ2-2; unclear D gene. CDR1 and CDR2 from the germline V gene are MGHDK and SYGVNS. The CDR3 contains 14 residues. V gave up 2 bases and J gave up 0 bases, with 4 bases separating them.

This chain's CDR3 is CASSLSRIQGAEKLFF. The CDR3 bases are TGCGCCAGCAGCTTGTCCCGCATCCAGGGGGCTGAAAAACTGTTTTTT. This rearrangement joins TRBV5-1 to TRBJ1-4, with 8 bases fitting TRBD1. Germline V lookup: CDR1 SGHRS, CDR2 YFSETQ. CDR3 length: 16 residues. V gave up 1 base and J gave up 7 bases; unmatched junction bases: 9.

The chain couples TRBV6-8 to TRBJ1-6, with 7 bases aligning to TRBD1. The V segment lost 6 bases and the J segment 7 bases; nucleotides outside the gene matches: 9. The V gene's germline CDR1 is MNHGY and CDR2 SAAAGT. The CDR3 runs to 15 residues. CDR3 DNA sequence: TGTGCCAGCAGCGGAGACAGGGAGGGAAATTCACCCCTCCACTTT. It specifies CASSGDREGNSPLHF.

The V gene is TRBV18, the J gene TRBJ2-6; a possible D gene is TRBD1 (6 bases). CDR3 length: 18 residues. Trimming stripped 4 bases from V and 0 bases from J, with 16 bases between. In germline, CDR1 is KGHSH, CDR2 LQKENI. The CDR3 is CASSLQTGTLSGANVLTF. In DNA, the CDR3 is TGTGCCAGCTCACTCCAGACCGGGACACTCTCTGGGGCCAACGTCCTGACTTTC.

This clone was picked up a small number of times. This chain uses TRBV25-1 with TRBJ1-2, with a weak D call TRBD1 (5 bases). The V end lost 4 bases, the J end lost 2 bases, and 8 bases lay between the germline ends. Germline V gene data show CDR1 as MGHDK and CDR2 as SYGVNS. The CDR3 runs to 13 residues. Here the CDR3 DNA reads TGTGCCAGCAGTGTTACAGGAAACTATGGCTACACCTTC. Amino acids: CASSVTGNYGYTF.

This clone was counted between two and nine times. Some base is unread or ambiguous, which is why its residue reads as X. The chain uses TRBV19 and TRBJ2-4; no firm D call. The germline CDR1 and CDR2 sequences are LNHDA and SQIVND (reference sequence). The CDR3 contains 14 residues. Trimming shortened V by 3 bases and J by 4 bases, and 10 bases separated the two germline ends. As DNA, the CDR3 is TGTGCCAGTAGTATCTATTCTACYAAAAACATTCAGTACTTC. Residues: CASSIYSXKNIQYF. The whole CDR3 is CASSIYSTKNIQYF.

This sequence joins TRBV25-1 and TRBJ1-1; possible D gene TRBD1, 6 bases. This CDR3 spans 12 amino acids. Germline CDR1 and CDR2: MGHDK and SYGVNS. V lost 11 bases, J lost 7 bases, and 17 bases lay in between. The CDR3 DNA reads as TGTGCCGCTTACAGGGTCGGCCTTGAAGCTTTCTTT. Residues: CAAYRVGLEAFF.

This clone was observed a handful of times. The chain recombines TRBV11-3 with TRBJ2-5; 8 bases map to TRBD2. This CDR3 comprises 16 residues. J gave up 5 bases and V 6 bases, and 14 bases lay outside the gene matches. Germline V lookup: CDR1 SGHNT, CDR2 YENEEA. The CDR3 DNA follows: TGTGCCAGCAGGGATTGGACGGGGGGGCCTATGGAGACCCAGTACTTC. Translating it yields CASRDWTGGPMETQYF.

CDR3 sequence: CASGRTGPPDTQYF. In nucleotides, the CDR3 is TGTGCCAGCGGAAGGACAGGGCCTCCAGATACGCAGTATTTT. The V call is TRBV25-1, the J call TRBJ2-3; 8 bases match TRBD1. Germline lookup yields CDR1 MGHDK and CDR2 SYGVNS. The CDR3 extends over 14 amino acids. V lost 8 bases, J lost 4 bases, and 8 bases stayed unmatched.

This clone was counted only a few times. V gene TRBV6-8 combines with J gene TRBJ1-3; D is undetermined. Germline assignment: CDR1 MNHGY and CDR2 SAAAGT. This CDR3 has 14 amino acids. Trimming took off 2 bases at V and 2 bases at J, with 7 bases between the two ends. As DNA, the CDR3 is TGTGCCAGCAGTTACACGAGTACTGGAAACACCATATATTTT. Translating it yields CASSYTSTGNTIYF.